This TCR beta chain was recovered during a study of cytomegalovirus exposure and HLA in healthy donors. This PCR relied on a set of 60 Vbeta primers and 13 Jbeta primers. Using immunoSEQ multiplex PCR, the repertoire was profiled, and TCRdb retains in-frame clones only, with some absent. This sample has under 250,000 clones; around 79% occur once, and the top ten carry approximately 4.4%. The CDR3 totals 16 residues. Between the trimmed V and J ends, which lost 4 bases and 4 bases, there was a span of 19 bases. The germline V gene encodes CDR1 LGHNA and CDR2 YNFKEQ. Sequenced input: PBMCs. This clonotype was sampled from a woman in her twenties or thirties in good health and CMV-seropositive. The V and J genes are TRBV4-2 and TRBJ2-5, with TRBD1 as a possible D gene (6 bases). The CDR3 sequence: CASSPGEGVGGETQYF. The CDR3 coding sequence is TGTGCCAGCAGCCCCGGCGAGGGGGTAGGTGGAGAGACCCAGTACTTC.